The clone carrying this T cell receptor (beta chain) has only one observation. Germline V CDR1 and CDR2: DFQATT, SNEGSKA (reference sequence). CDR3 length: 13 residues. Trimming took off 3 bases at V and 4 bases at J, with 12 bases between the two ends. The sample is drawn from a study of blood T cell repertoires in COVID-19. Study as a whole: Acute and convalescent COVID-19 specimens originated in the United States, Italy and Spain. Sample material is recorded as cDNA or gDNA derived from T cells, B-cell-depleted T cells, or PBMCs.

In the authors' methods: Nucleated cell counts were estimated from reference gene primer amplification. The table came from immunoSEQ multiplex PCR; TCRdb's copy has only in-frame clones and leaves some out. V and J calls and clone size are those listed in that table; D and trimming were worked out from the DNA. The sample carries about 150,000 clones, around 86% recorded once. This chain uses TRBV20-1 with TRBJ1-1; D unresolved. Input material: peripheral blood. The TCR sequence derives from a man aged 65 to 85 with acute or convalescent COVID-19. The CDR3 DNA sequence: TGCAGTGCTAGTGATTATTCGAGCACTGAAGCTTTCTTT. It codes for CSASDYSSTEAFF.